This T cell receptor beta chain was found in a study of T cells in Graves' hyperthyroidism and ophthalmopathy. Study context: Before treatment of any kind, peripheral blood was taken at initial diagnosis.

Study-level results: Blood shared most expanded thyroid clonotypes above 0.001.

Diagnosis of hyperthyroidism was new in patients aged 18 to 65, and its duration was under 2 months. For the diagnoses, clinical symptoms, serum thyroxine and TRAb, thyroid ultrasound and orbital computed tomography were used. RNA transcripts served as the template for amplifying TCR beta CDR3 regions. The HTBI primer set served for first-round RT-PCR of the TCR CDR3. TCRdb used MiXCR to reprocess the multiplex PCR reads, holding one entry per CDR3 protein. The profile shows about 360,000 distinct CDR3 sequences, less than 15% of them singletons. Germline assignment: CDR1 SGHAT and CDR2 FQNNGV. CDR3 length: 13 residues. Trimming shortened V by 5 bases and J by 5 bases, and 13 bases separated the two germline ends. At least ten counts were recorded for this clonotype. The antigen is unknown.

The sequenced sample was blood. The receptor was derived from a young woman with Graves' hyperthyroidism. This chain connects TRBV11-2 to TRBJ2-7, with D maybe TRBD2 (5 bases). CDR3 protein: CASSPGSPHEQYF. The CDR3 DNA is TGTGCCAGCAGCCCGGGAAGCCCGCACGAGCAGTACTTC.